What follows is one T cell receptor beta chain and its context. Its antigen is not known. These data belong to a study of cytomegalovirus exposure and HLA in healthy donors. On the study more broadly: Caucasian-associated ancestry cluster membership applied to approximately 80% of under 450 genotyped donors. The study's findings and limits: Presence/absence analyses assumed roughly uniform sequencing depth across donors.

Trimming took 4 bases from V and 2 from J; bases not matched to a gene: 9. Germline-derived CDR1 and CDR2 are GTSNPN and SVGIG (reference sequence). There are 15 residues in the CDR3. In the PCR, 60 Vbeta and 13 Jbeta primers were used. Data came from immunoSEQ multiplex PCR; TCRdb stores just in-frame clones and leaves some out. The table lists about 200,000 clones, approximately 80% of them singletons, with just under 3% in the top ten. The clonotype comes from a woman aged 25 to 45 in good health and CMV-seronegative. The rearrangement uses TRBV30 and TRBJ2-5; TRBD2 agrees at 8 bases. The specimen was PBMCs. This chain's CDR3 is CAWTESLAAQETQYF. CDR3 bases: TGTGCCTGGACAGAATCACTAGCGGCTCAAGAGACCCAGTACTTC.